Below, 32 T cell receptor beta chains from the same sample are listed, as sequenced in a study of T cells in Graves' hyperthyroidism and ophthalmopathy. RNA transcripts were the template for amplifying TCR beta CDR3 regions. TCR CDR3 regions were first amplified by RT-PCR with HTBI primers. TCRdb fed the multiplex PCR reads into MiXCR, producing one record per CDR3 protein. The table lists approximately 600,000 distinct CDR3 sequences, roughly 16% of them singletons. The sequenced sample was blood. Receptor source: a woman aged 25 to 39 with Graves' hyperthyroidism.

This chain joins TRBV4-2 and TRBJ1-6; D gene uncertain. CDR3 length equals 14 residues. Per the germline V gene, CDR1 is LGHNA and CDR2 is YNFKEQ. The V gene lost 1 base and the J gene lost 9 bases, with 10 bases spanning the gap. CDR3 loop: CASSQVGQSSPLHF. Here the CDR3 DNA reads TGTGCCAGCAGCCAAGTGGGTCAGAGTTCACCCCTCCACTTT.

This clonotype was seen ten or more times. The chain employs TRBV20-1 and TRBJ2-5; 7 nucleotides align to TRBD2. Germline V CDR1 and CDR2: DFQATT, SNEGSKA (reference sequence). This CDR3 has 13 amino acids. Trimming cost V 2 bases and J 5 bases; bases outside gene matches: 5. The chain's CDR3 is CSARSSGWETQYF. In DNA, the CDR3 is TGCAGTGCTAGAAGTAGCGGGTGGGAGACCCAGTACTTC.

This clonotype was found many times. The chain combines TRBV7-3 with TRBJ2-1; possibly TRBD2 for D (6 bases). V was pared by 1 base and J by 5 bases, with 15 bases between. The CDR3 is made up of 16 amino acids. Germline V gene sequence: CDR1 SGHTA, CDR2 FQGTGA. This chain's CDR3 is CASSLRTAGTDNEQFF. CDR3 bases: TGTGCCAGCAGCTTAAGAACAGCGGGTACGGACAATGAGCAGTTCTTC.

The chain uses TRBV29-1 and TRBJ1-1; 9 nucleotides agree with TRBD1. The trim removed 6 bases at V and 3 bases at J, leaving 5 bases unmatched. The V gene's germline CDR1 is SQVTM and CDR2 ANQGSEA. The CDR3 runs to 13 residues. Here the CDR3 reads CSVWDRDYTEAFF. CDR3 coding DNA: TGCAGCGTCTGGGACAGGGATTACACTGAAGCTTTCTTT.

The sample holds a few counts of this clonotype. The chain employs TRBV9 and TRBJ2-1; 7 nucleotides align to TRBD2. The CDR3 is made up of 15 amino acids. CDR1 and CDR2 (germline): SGDLS, YYNGEE. V dropped 3 bases and J dropped 9; count of bases not matched to a gene: 12. This CDR3 reads CASSEGLDYDGEQFF. DNA of the CDR3: TGTGCCAGCAGCGAAGGACTAGACTATGACGGTGAGCAGTTCTTC.

This clonotype was seen repeatedly, ten times or more. This sequence joins TRBV27 and TRBJ1-2; 7 bases match TRBD1. CDR1 and CDR2 (germline): MNHEY, SMNVEV (reference sequence). V gave up 4 bases and J gave up 0 bases; unmatched junction bases: 5. This CDR3 comprises 15 residues. The CDR3 loop is CASSSYRGANYGYTF. The CDR3 DNA reads TGTGCCAGCAGTTCCTACAGGGGAGCTAACTATGGCTACACCTTC.

This clonotype was detected ten times or more. V usage is TRBV28 and J usage is TRBJ2-1, with a possible D match to TRBD1 (7 bases). V was cut by 4 bases and J by 4 bases, with 29 bases left in between. The CDR3 sequence is 20 residues long. Germline CDR1 and CDR2: MDHEN and SYDVKM. In DNA form, the CDR3 reads TGTGCCAGCAGTTCCAACCCGAACCCGACAGGGCGGGATCCGTACAATGAGCAGTTCTTC. It encodes CASSSNPNPTGRDPYNEQFF.

This clonotype was counted a few times. The rearrangement links TRBV5-4 to TRBJ2-3; 7 bases fit TRBD2. Trimming at V came to 4 bases and at J to 4 bases, leaving 9 bases not matched to a gene. The CDR3 spans 15 residues. Germline V gives CDR1 SGHNT, CDR2 YYREEE (reference sequence). DNA for the CDR3: TGTGCCAGCAGCCCGGGCGGGAGTGGGGCAGATACGCAGTATTTT. Its translation is CASSPGGSGADTQYF.

This clonotype was seen a handful of times. A much larger clone differs from this one at a single base, so this may be a read error. The chain employs TRBV27 and TRBJ2-1; TRBD2 aligns across 10 bases. The length of the CDR3 is 14 residues. Germline V gives CDR1 MNHEY, CDR2 SMNVEV (reference sequence). The DNA of the CDR3 is TGTGTCAGCCGGGGACTAGCGTACTACAATGAGCAGTTCTTC. Translated: CVSRGLAYYNEQFF.

This clonotype was detected only a few times. The CDR3 reads CASSYPGRELFF. The CDR3 nucleotides are TGTGCCAGCAGTTACCCCGGCAGGGAGCTGTTTTTT. This chain connects TRBV28 to TRBJ2-2; unclear D gene. The CDR3 sequence is 12 residues long. CDR1 and CDR2 (germline): MDHEN, SYDVKM. The ends were cut back, 4 bases at V and 9 bases at J, with 9 bases in the middle.

This clonotype was recorded many times. The chain couples TRBV11-3 to TRBJ1-1, with a tentative D call TRBD1 (6 bases). Trimming cost V 1 base and J 5 bases, with 14 bases left between them. Germline V gene sequence: CDR1 SGHNT, CDR2 YENEEA. The CDR3 runs to 15 residues. For the CDR3, the DNA is TGTGCCAGCAGCTTAGCCCTGGACAGTGAGACTGAAGCTTTCTTT. Amino acids: CASSLALDSETEAFF.

The sample holds many counts of this clonotype. The DNA of the CDR3 is TGCAGCGTTGGACAGGGAGACGCTGAAGCTTTCTTT. Protein: CSVGQGDAEAFF. The V gene is TRBV29-1, the J gene TRBJ1-1, with 7 bases matching TRBD1. The CDR3 contains 12 residues. The V gene's germline CDR1 is SQVTM and CDR2 ANQGSEA. Trimming cost V 4 bases and J 6 bases; bases outside gene matches: 5.

The CDR3 spells CASSFGRGGETQYF. In DNA form, the CDR3 reads TGTGCCAGCAGTTTCGGCAGGGGCGGCGAGACCCAGTACTTC. The chain has TRBV27 and TRBJ2-5, with D maybe TRBD1 (6 bases). The CDR3 spans 14 residues. Trimming cost V 3 bases and J 5 bases, with 13 bases left between them. Germline V lookup: CDR1 MNHEY, CDR2 SMNVEV (reference sequence).

Turning to this clonotype: A much larger clone is a single base away; this may be a read error. V gene TRBV30 combines with J gene TRBJ2-3; D not resolved. The germline CDR1 and CDR2 sequences are GTSNPN and SVGIG (reference sequence). This CDR3 has 13 residues. The CDR3 bases are TGTGCCCGGAGCTACACCACGGCAGATACGCAGTATTTT. It encodes CARSYTTADTQYF.

This chain connects TRBV20-1 to TRBJ1-5, with 8 bases lining up with TRBD1. The trim removed 5 bases at V and 2 bases at J, leaving 5 bases unmatched. The CDR3 is 14 residues long. The V gene's germline CDR1 is DFQATT and CDR2 SNEGSKA (reference sequence). The CDR3 spells CSAQGARGNQPQHF. CDR3 bases: TGCAGTGCTCAGGGGGCTCGGGGCAATCAGCCCCAGCATTTT.

This clonotype was seen a handful of times. The chain is built from TRBV11-3 and TRBJ1-2; TRBD1 might be the D (5 bases). The CDR3 runs 13 residues. Germline V CDR1 and CDR2: SGHNT, YENEEA. V dropped 4 bases and J dropped 4 bases, with 10 bases sitting between them. This CDR3 is CASSSRVGYGYTF. The CDR3 nucleotides read TGTGCCAGCAGCTCCAGGGTTGGCTATGGCTACACCTTC.

At least ten counts were recorded for this clonotype. V gene TRBV12-3 or TRBV12-4 combines with J gene TRBJ1-2; 7 bases are a match to TRBD1. This CDR3 has 16 residues. J gave up 4 bases and V 0 bases, and 8 bases lay outside the gene matches. The CDR3 DNA is TGTGCCAGCAGTTTAGCGCTTCCGGGGACAGCCTATGGCTACACCTTC. Translated: CASSLALPGTAYGYTF.

This clonotype was counted many times. J is TRBJ2-2 and V is TRBV6-5, with no clear D. Germline V lookup: CDR1 MNHEY, CDR2 SVGAGI. V lost 0 bases and J 3 bases, leaving 8 bases between the germline ends. This CDR3 contains 15 residues. For the CDR3, the DNA is TGTGCCAGCAGTTACTCGATTAGCTACACCGGGGAGCTGTTTTTT. It codes for CASSYSISYTGELFF.

This chain uses TRBV29-1 with TRBJ2-3, with 7 bases that match TRBD2. V was pared by 7 bases and J by 0 bases, with 4 bases of the junction left unmatched. CDR3 length equals 13 residues. From germline, CDR1 is SQVTM and CDR2 ANQGSEA. The CDR3 reads CSASGISTDTQYF. In DNA, the CDR3 is TGCAGCGCAAGCGGGATTAGCACAGATACGCAGTATTTT.

This clonotype was seen repeatedly, ten times or more. J is TRBJ1-6 and V is TRBV9; D unclear. The length of the CDR3 is 15 residues. The V end lost 0 bases, the J end lost 4 bases, and 8 bases lay between the germline ends. The germline CDR1 and CDR2 sequences are SGDLS and YYNGEE. The DNA of the CDR3 is TGTGCCAGCAGCGTAGATGACACTTATAATTCACCCCTCCACTTT. This sequence encodes CASSVDDTYNSPLHF.

In this sample, this clonotype turned up many times. The gene calls are TRBV7-8 and TRBJ2-1; D uncertain. V was clipped by 1 base and J by 13 bases, with 17 bases between them. CDR1 SGHVS and CDR2 FQNEAQ come from the germline V gene. CDR3 length: 14 amino acids. The CDR3 nucleotides are TGTGCCAGCAGCTTAGTTAGGACCCCACAACACCAGTTCTTC. Its protein is CASSLVRTPQHQFF.

In the case of this clonotype: This may come from a read error, since a much larger clone is one base off. The chain is built from TRBV15 and TRBJ1-1; D might be TRBD1 (5 bases). The germline CDR1 and CDR2 sequences are LNHNV and YYDKDF (reference sequence). This CDR3 has 15 residues. CDR3 residues: CATSRDYSGNTDAFF. CDR3 sequence (DNA): TGTGCCACCAGCAGAGATTATTCAGGGAACACTGACGCTTTCTTT.

The gene calls are TRBV10-2 and TRBJ2-7; TRBD1 or TRBD2 may be the D gene (5 bases each). The ends were cut back, 6 bases at V and 0 bases at J, with 12 bases in the middle. The V gene's germline CDR1 is WSHSY and CDR2 SAAADI. The CDR3 consists of 14 residues. The chain's CDR3 is CASSDPGTSYEQYF. The CDR3 bases are TGCGCCAGCAGCGATCCCGGGACCTCCTACGAGCAGTACTTC.

In its sample, this clonotype was seen many times. The chain combines TRBV6-1 with TRBJ2-7; D is perhaps TRBD2 (5 bases). Germline V gene data show CDR1 as MNHNS and CDR2 as SASEGT. This CDR3 region has 13 residues. V lost 6 bases, J lost 3 bases, and 12 bases lay in between. CDR3: CASRRGLIYEQYF. The CDR3 nucleotides read TGTGCCAGCAGACGAGGACTGATCTACGAGCAGTACTTC.

This clonotype was counted many times. The chain carries TRBV20-1 and TRBJ2-7; 7 bases are a match to TRBD2. The ends lost 0 bases at V and 1 base at J; junction bases unmatched: 12. There are 17 residues in the CDR3. Germline CDR1 DFQATT, CDR2 SNEGSKA (reference sequence). The CDR3 is CSAREHGGSERSYEQYF. CDR3 sequence (DNA): TGCAGTGCTAGAGAGCACGGGGGGAGCGAGCGGTCCTACGAGCAGTACTTC.

This clonotype occurred many times. The chain links TRBV27 to TRBJ2-1; 9 bases are shared with TRBD1. The CDR3 is made up of 17 amino acids. V lost 5 bases, J lost 9 bases, and 17 bases stayed unmatched. Germline V lookup: CDR1 MNHEY, CDR2 SMNVEV (reference sequence). CDR3 bases: TGTGCCAGCAGTACCGTCCAAGACAGGGGGTACATCAGTGAGCAGTTCTTC. Residues: CASSTVQDRGYISEQFF.

As to this clonotype: This may arise from a read error, as a much more abundant clone is one base away. This chain uses TRBV20-1 with TRBJ1-2; 9 positions match TRBD1. Germline V lookup: CDR1 DFQATT, CDR2 SNEGSKA (reference sequence). The CDR3 sequence is 11 residues long. V lost 5 bases and J lost 8; bases outside the gene matches: 3. DNA of the CDR3: TGCAGTGCTGCTGACAGGGGGGGCTACACCTTC. It translates to CSAADRGGYTF.

This clonotype was counted many times. A read error may produce the germline difference seen at one junction end. This chain links TRBV2 with TRBJ1-1; D possibly corresponds to TRBD1 (6 bases). The CDR3 spans 14 residues. Per germline, CDR1 SNHLY and CDR2 FYNNEI. The chain's CDR3 is CASSEGQRGTEAFF. For the CDR3, the DNA is TGTGCCAGCAGCGAAGGACAGCGAGGCACTGAAGCTTTCTTT.

The chain couples TRBV7-9 to TRBJ2-1, with 8 bases that match TRBD1. This CDR3 has 16 amino acids. The V gene end was trimmed by 6 bases and the J gene end by 0 bases; junction bases not matched to a gene: 7. The germline V gene encodes CDR1 SEHNR and CDR2 FQNEAQ (reference sequence). Written as DNA, the CDR3 is TGTGCCAGCAGATTAACCGGGACAGGCTCCTACAATGAGCAGTTCTTC. Its protein is CASRLTGTGSYNEQFF.

The chain couples TRBV15 to TRBJ1-5; D call uncertain. Germline CDR1 is LNHNV and CDR2 is YYDKDF (reference sequence). V lost 3 bases and J 2 bases, leaving 8 bases between the germline ends. The CDR3 runs to 14 residues. The CDR3: CATSSGEGNQPQHF. CDR3 DNA sequence: TGTGCCACCAGCAGTGGAGAAGGCAATCAGCCCCAGCATTTT.

This clonotype was observed at least ten times. V usage is TRBV11-2 and J usage is TRBJ1-2; 8 nucleotides match TRBD1. The CDR3 is 15 amino acids. The V segment lost 5 bases and the J segment 1 base; nucleotides outside the gene matches: 6. CDR1 and CDR2 from the germline V gene are SGHAT and FQNNGV. CDR3 DNA: TGTGCCAGCAGCCTCATGGACAGGGTTAACTATGGCTACACCTTC. Its protein product is CASSLMDRVNYGYTF.

This clonotype was recorded at least ten times. V gene TRBV12-3 or TRBV12-4 combines with J gene TRBJ2-5; D call uncertain. V lost 6 bases and J 4 bases, leaving 9 bases between the germline ends. This CDR3 contains 12 residues. This chain's CDR3 is CASSSMGETQYF. The DNA of the CDR3 is TGTGCCAGCAGCTCCATGGGAGAGACCCAGTACTTC.